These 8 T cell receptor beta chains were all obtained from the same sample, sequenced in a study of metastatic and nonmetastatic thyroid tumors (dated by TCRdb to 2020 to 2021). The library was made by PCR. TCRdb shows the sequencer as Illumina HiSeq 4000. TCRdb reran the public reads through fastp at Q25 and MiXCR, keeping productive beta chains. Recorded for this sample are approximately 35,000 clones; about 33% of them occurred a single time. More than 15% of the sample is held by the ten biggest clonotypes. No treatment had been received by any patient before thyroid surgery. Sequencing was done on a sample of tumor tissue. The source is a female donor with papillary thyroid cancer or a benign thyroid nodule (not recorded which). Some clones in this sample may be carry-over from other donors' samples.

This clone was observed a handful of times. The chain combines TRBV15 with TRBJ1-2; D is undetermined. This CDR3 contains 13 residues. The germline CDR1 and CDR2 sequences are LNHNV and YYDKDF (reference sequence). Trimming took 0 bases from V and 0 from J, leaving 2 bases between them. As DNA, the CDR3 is TGTGCCACCAGCAGAGAAACTAACTATGGCTACACCTTC. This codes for CATSRETNYGYTF.

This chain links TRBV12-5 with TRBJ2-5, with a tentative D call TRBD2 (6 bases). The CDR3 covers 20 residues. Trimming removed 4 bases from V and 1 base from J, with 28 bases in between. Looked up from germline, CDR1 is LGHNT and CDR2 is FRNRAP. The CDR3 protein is CASGSHWTIGSRVPQETQYF. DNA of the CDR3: TGTGCTAGTGGTTCCCATTGGACTATCGGGAGCCGGGTGCCCCAAGAGACCCAGTACTTC.

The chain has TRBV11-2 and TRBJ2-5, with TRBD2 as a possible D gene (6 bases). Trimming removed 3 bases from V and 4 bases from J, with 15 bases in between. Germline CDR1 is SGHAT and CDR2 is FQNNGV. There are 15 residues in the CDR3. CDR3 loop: CASSFFPTSGETQYF. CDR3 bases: TGTGCCAGCAGCTTCTTCCCGACTAGTGGAGAGACCCAGTACTTC.

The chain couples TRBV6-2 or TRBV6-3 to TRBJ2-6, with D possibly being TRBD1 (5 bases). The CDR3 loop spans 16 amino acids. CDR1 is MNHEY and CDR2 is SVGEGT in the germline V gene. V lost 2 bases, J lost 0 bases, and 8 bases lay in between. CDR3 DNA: TGTGCCAGCAGTTACCAGGGAACCTCTGGGGCCAACGTCCTGACTTTC. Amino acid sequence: CASSYQGTSGANVLTF.

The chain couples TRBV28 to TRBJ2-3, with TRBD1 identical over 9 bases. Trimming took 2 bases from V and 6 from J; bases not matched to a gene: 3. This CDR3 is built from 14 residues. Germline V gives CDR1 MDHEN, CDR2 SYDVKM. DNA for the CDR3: TGTGCCAGCAGTTTAAAGACAGGGGGGGATACGCAGTATTTT. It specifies CASSLKTGGDTQYF.

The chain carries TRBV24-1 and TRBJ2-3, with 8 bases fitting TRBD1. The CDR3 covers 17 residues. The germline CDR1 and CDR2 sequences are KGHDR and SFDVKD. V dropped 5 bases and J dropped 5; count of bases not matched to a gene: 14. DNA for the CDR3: TGTGCCACCAGTGGCGTTATGGGAGACAGGGGCATAGATACGCAGTATTTT. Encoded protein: CATSGVMGDRGIDTQYF.

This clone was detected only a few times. CDR3 residues: CASSKDYSSYNEQFF. The CDR3 DNA is TGTGCCAGCAGTAAGGACTACAGCTCCTACAATGAGCAGTTCTTC. The gene calls are TRBV27 and TRBJ2-1; D may be TRBD2 (6 bases). Trimming left V 5 bases short and J 0 bases short, with 11 bases between. Germline V gene lookup returns CDR1 MNHEY and CDR2 SMNVEV (reference sequence). The CDR3 length is 15 residues.

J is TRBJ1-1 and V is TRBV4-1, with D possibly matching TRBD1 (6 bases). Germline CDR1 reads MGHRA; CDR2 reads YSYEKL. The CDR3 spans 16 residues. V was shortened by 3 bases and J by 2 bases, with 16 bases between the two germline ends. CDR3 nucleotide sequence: TGCGCCAGCAGCCACCCTACCGGGACACCAAACACTGAAGCTTTCTTT. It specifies CASSHPTGTPNTEAFF.